A single sample gave rise to the 21 T cell receptor beta chains below, sequenced in a study of CD4 T cells in relation to SARS-CoV-2 and coronaviruses (TCRdb year 2021). These TCRs' antigens remain unknown. The library was generated by the immunoSEQ multiplex PCR assay. The clones in this table, taken by TCRdb from immuneACCESS, are in-frame only. Not every clone is retained; where verified, under half of the shortfall comes from an unresolved V gene, and the cause of the rest is unknown. This sample lists about 36,000 clones; 77% were detected once. The top ten clones comprise 2.8% of the sample. Input material: memory CD4+ T cells from PBMCs, cultured in vitro. The cell subset or site label on this specimen signifies: memory (non-naive) CD4+ T cells. These receptors all come from an adult with COVID-19.

The rearrangement links TRBV28 to TRBJ2-3, with D unresolved. This CDR3 has 13 residues. Trimming shortened V by 8 bases and J by 2 bases, and 11 bases separated the two germline ends. Germline CDR1 reads MDHEN; CDR2 reads SYDVKM. The CDR3 sequence: CASVSSYTDTQYF. DNA for the CDR3: TGTGCCAGCGTCTCCTCATACACAGATACGCAGTATTTT. Full variable domain (remainder filled in from reference TRBV28 and TRBJ2-3): DVKVTQSSRYLVKRTGEKVFLECVQDMDHENMFWYRQDPGLGLRLIYFSYDVKMKEKGDIPEGYSVSREKKERFSLILESASTNQTSMYLCASVSSYTDTQYFGPGTRLTVL.

The chain couples TRBV19 to TRBJ2-7; 9 bases are shared with TRBD1. The CDR3 is made up of 13 amino acids. CDR1 is LNHDA, CDR2 SQIVND, per germline (reference sequence). Trimming took 10 bases from V and 5 from J; bases not matched to a gene: 9. In DNA form, the CDR3 reads TGTGCCACCTCCGGGACAGGGCTCGACGAGCAGTACTTC. This sequence encodes CATSGTGLDEQYF.

The chain is built from TRBV6-1 and TRBJ2-5; 9 bases map to TRBD1. Losses at the gene ends were 2 bases for V and 5 bases for J; bases not matched to a gene: 6. This CDR3 has 15 amino acids. CDR1 MNHNS and CDR2 SASEGT come from the germline V gene. The CDR3 DNA follows: TGTGCCAGCAGTGAACAAGGGGACAGGGTTGAGACCCAGTACTTC. Protein product: CASSEQGDRVETQYF.

The chain joins TRBV30 to TRBJ2-3; D is possibly TRBD1 (5 bases). Trimming cost V 3 bases and J 7 bases, with 14 bases left between them. This CDR3 region has 13 residues. CDR1 and CDR2 from the germline V gene are GTSNPN and SVGIG (reference sequence). CDR3 nucleotides: TGTGCCTGGAGCACAAGGGGCCCTAATACGCAGTATTTT. Its protein product is CAWSTRGPNTQYF.

V usage is TRBV15 and J usage is TRBJ2-7; possibly TRBD1 for D (6 bases). This CDR3 comprises 15 residues. V shed 0 bases and J shed 5 bases, with 14 bases lying between them. CDR1 is LNHNV, CDR2 YYDKDF, per germline (reference sequence). This CDR3 is CATSRDPQGNHEQYF. CDR3 bases: TGTGCCACCAGCAGAGATCCTCAGGGGAACCACGAGCAGTACTTC.

This clone showed up just once. The J gene is TRBJ2-2, the V gene TRBV15; 8 nucleotides line up with TRBD2. This CDR3 region has 20 residues. CDR1 and CDR2 from the germline V gene are LNHNV and YYDKDF (reference sequence). The trim removed 3 bases at V and 9 bases at J, leaving 24 bases unmatched. The CDR3 loop reads CATSSQPGRRTSRSSRELFF. The DNA for the CDR3 is TGTGCCACCAGCAGCCAGCCGGGCAGGAGGACTAGCCGGTCCTCCCGGGAGCTGTTTTTT.

The chain recombines TRBV28 with TRBJ2-7; unclear D gene. Germline CDR1 MDHEN, CDR2 SYDVKM. The V and J ends lost 3 bases and 3 bases respectively, with 18 bases between them. CDR3 size: 16 residues. CDR3 sequence (DNA): TGTGCCAGCAGTTTTCTTCGGCTCCGGAGAATCTACGAGCAGTACTTC. It is translated as CASSFLRLRRIYEQYF.

This chain joins TRBV12-3 or TRBV12-4 and TRBJ2-3; D gene unclear. Trimming removed 6 bases at V and 5 bases at J, with 12 bases between. CDR3 length equals 13 residues. The CDR3 DNA reads as TGTGCCAGCAGCGCGAGGCGATTAGATACGCAGTATTTT. It specifies CASSARRLDTQYF.

This clone occurred once. One junction end does not reproduce the germline sequence, and a read error may be involved. The J gene is TRBJ1-2, the V gene TRBV7-9; TRBD1 is a possible D gene (5 bases). This CDR3 is 13 amino acids long. In germline, CDR1 is SEHNR, CDR2 FQNEAQ (reference sequence). CDR3 sequence reads: CASSSDSLYRYTF. The CDR3, as DNA: TGTGCCAGCAGCTCAGACAGCCTCTATCGCTACACCTTC. Complete variable domain (other parts from reference TRBV7-9 and TRBJ1-2): DTGVSQNPRHKITKRGQNVTFRCDPISEHNRLYWYRQTLGQGPEFLTYFQNEAQLEKSRLLSDRFSAERPKGSFSTLEIQRTEQGDSAMYLCASSSDSLYRYTFGSGTRLTVV.

The chain joins TRBV9 to TRBJ2-3; a possible D gene is TRBD2 (6 bases). The V gene's germline CDR1 is SGDLS and CDR2 YYNGEE. V was shortened by 4 bases and J by 4 bases, with 16 bases between the two germline ends. The CDR3 totals 15 residues. The CDR3 bases are TGTGCCAGCAGCAGTACGGGAGAAGTTTCAGATACGCAGTATTTT. This gives the protein CASSSTGEVSDTQYF. Filled out from reference TRBV9 and TRBJ2-3, the complete variable domain reads DSGVTQTPKHLITATGQRVTLRCSPRSGDLSVYWYQQSLDQGLQFLIQYYNGEERAKGNILERFSAQQFPDLHSELNLSSLELGDSALYFCASSSTGEVSDTQYFGPGTRLTVL.

The rearrangement joins TRBV28 to TRBJ2-7, with D perhaps TRBD2 (6 bases). CDR1 is MDHEN, CDR2 SYDVKM, per germline. V lost 1 base and J 2 bases, leaving 12 bases between the germline ends. There are 15 residues in the CDR3. The CDR3 reads CASSLSGGPTYEQYF. CDR3 nucleotides: TGTGCCAGCAGTTTATCCGGGGGTCCAACCTACGAGCAGTACTTC.

This clone occurred a few times. This chain links TRBV27 with TRBJ1-5, with D possibly TRBD1 on 5 matching bases. This CDR3 has 16 residues. Trimming removed 5 bases from V and 3 bases from J, with 17 bases in between. In germline, CDR1 is MNHEY, CDR2 SMNVEV (reference sequence). Here the CDR3 DNA reads TGTGCCAGCAGTCCTCGGGTACAGGTGAACAATCAGCCCCAGCATTTT. This translates into CASSPRVQVNNQPQHF.

V gene TRBV6-2 or TRBV6-3 combines with J gene TRBJ2-5, with D possibly being TRBD1 (6 bases). The CDR3 is made up of 16 amino acids. Between the trimmed V and J ends, which lost 2 bases and 5 bases, there was a span of 18 bases. Germline CDR1 and CDR2: MNHEY and SVGEGT. The CDR3 loop reads CASSYRVRTDGETQYF. CDR3 DNA: TGTGCCAGCAGTTACCGGGTCCGGACAGATGGGGAGACCCAGTACTTC.

This chain uses TRBV7-9 with TRBJ1-1, with D uncertain. V was clipped by 8 bases and J by 1 base, with 11 bases between them. CDR3 length equals 13 residues. CDR1 is SEHNR and CDR2 is FQNEAQ in the germline V gene (reference sequence). The CDR3 DNA is TGTGCCAGCTCCGGAGTTGGGAACACTGAAGCTTTCTTT. This encodes CASSGVGNTEAFF.

V is TRBV12-3 or TRBV12-4 and J is TRBJ2-7; D unclear. Trimming took off 3 bases at V and 5 bases at J, with 8 bases between the two ends. CDR3 length: 12 residues. CDR3 amino acids: CASSFRNHEQYF. CDR3 coding DNA: TGTGCCAGCAGTTTCCGGAATCACGAGCAGTACTTC.

The chain is built from TRBV5-1 and TRBJ1-2; 8 nucleotides align to TRBD1. The CDR3 totals 18 residues. Germline CDR1 and CDR2: SGHRS and YFSETQ. Trimming at V came to 4 bases and at J to 2 bases, leaving 16 bases not matched to a gene. CDR3 nucleotides: TGCGCCAGCAGCCACACCCCGCCGCAGGGGGCGTCCAACTATGGCTACACCTTC. It is translated as CASSHTPPQGASNYGYTF.

The chain joins TRBV7-2 to TRBJ2-1, with D tentatively TRBD2 (5 bases). The germline gives CDR1 SGHTA, CDR2 FQGNSA. CDR3 length: 18 amino acids. Trimming removed 1 base at V and 9 bases at J, with 25 bases between. CDR3 in amino acids: CASSLVQHPKGGRVEQFF. The CDR3 DNA reads TGTGCCAGCAGCTTAGTACAGCACCCCAAAGGAGGACGAGTTGAGCAGTTCTTC.

The rearrangement joins TRBV28 to TRBJ2-1, with 12 bases aligning to TRBD2. J gave up 7 bases and V 5 bases, and 12 bases lay outside the gene matches. Germline values: CDR1 MDHEN, CDR2 SYDVKM. This CDR3 is built from 17 residues. Written as DNA, the CDR3 is TGTGCCAGCAGTCTACCCCCCCGACTAGCGGGAGCGAATGAGCAGTTCTTC. This encodes CASSLPPRLAGANEQFF.

The chain links TRBV6-5 to TRBJ2-3; 9 positions agree with TRBD2. The CDR3 sequence is 15 residues long. The J segment lost 3 bases and the V segment lost 5 bases, leaving 6 bases of the junction unmatched. Germline CDR1 reads MNHEY; CDR2 reads SVGAGI. CDR3 loop: CASSPLAGMTDTQYF. CDR3 DNA sequence: TGTGCCAGCAGTCCTCTAGCGGGAATGACAGATACGCAGTATTTT.

The chain links TRBV12-3 or TRBV12-4 to TRBJ2-5, with D uncertain. The CDR3 has 13 amino acids. The V end was cut by 4 bases, the J end by 2 bases, with 8 bases between. CDR3 sequence: CASSWTAQETQYF. CDR3 in DNA: TGTGCCAGCAGTTGGACGGCTCAAGAGACCCAGTACTTC.

This chain connects TRBV18 to TRBJ2-3, with unresolved D. Germline-derived CDR1 and CDR2 are KGHSH and LQKENI. The CDR3 has 11 residues. With 6 bases removed from V and 4 bases from J, the gap between germline ends came to 5 bases. In nucleotides, the CDR3 is TGTGCCAGCTCTACAGCAGATACGCAGTATTTT. Translated, it gives CASSTADTQYF.